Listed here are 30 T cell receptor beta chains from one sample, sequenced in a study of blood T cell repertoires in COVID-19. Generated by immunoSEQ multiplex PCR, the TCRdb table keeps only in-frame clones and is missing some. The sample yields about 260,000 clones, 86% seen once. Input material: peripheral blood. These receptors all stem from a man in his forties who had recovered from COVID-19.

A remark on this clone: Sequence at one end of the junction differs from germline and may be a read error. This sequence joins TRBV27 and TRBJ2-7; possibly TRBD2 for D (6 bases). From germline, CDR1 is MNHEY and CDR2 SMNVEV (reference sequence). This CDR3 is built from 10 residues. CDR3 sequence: CASSLGGRGF. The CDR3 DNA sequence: TGTGCCAGCAGTTTAGGAGGACGGGGGTTC.

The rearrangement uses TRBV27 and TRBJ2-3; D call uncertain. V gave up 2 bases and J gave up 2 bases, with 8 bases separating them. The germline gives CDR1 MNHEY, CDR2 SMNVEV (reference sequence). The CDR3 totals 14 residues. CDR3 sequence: CASSLNWATDTQYF. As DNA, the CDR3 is TGTGCCAGCAGTTTAAATTGGGCCACAGATACGCAGTATTTT.

Here the CDR3 reads CASSDTGAGYGYTF. For the CDR3, the DNA is TGTGCCAGCAGTGACACAGGGGCGGGCTATGGCTACACCTTC. This chain connects TRBV6-4 to TRBJ1-2, with TRBD1 matching over 7 bases. J gave up 4 bases and V 2 bases, and 4 bases lay outside the gene matches. The germline gives CDR1 MRHNA, CDR2 SNTAGT. The CDR3 is made up of 14 amino acids.

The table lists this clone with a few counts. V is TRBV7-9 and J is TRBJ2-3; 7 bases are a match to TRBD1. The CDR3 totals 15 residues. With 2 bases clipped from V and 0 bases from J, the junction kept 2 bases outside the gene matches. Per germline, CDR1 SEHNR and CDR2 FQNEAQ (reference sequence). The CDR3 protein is CASSLKGASTDTQYF. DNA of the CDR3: TGTGCCAGCAGCTTAAAGGGGGCCAGCACAGATACGCAGTATTTT.

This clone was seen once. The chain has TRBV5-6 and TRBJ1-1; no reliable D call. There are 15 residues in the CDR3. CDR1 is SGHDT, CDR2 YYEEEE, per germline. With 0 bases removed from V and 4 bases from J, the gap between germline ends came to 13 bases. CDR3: CASSLAAEVGTEAFF. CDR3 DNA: TGTGCCAGCAGCTTGGCGGCTGAGGTGGGCACTGAAGCTTTCTTT.

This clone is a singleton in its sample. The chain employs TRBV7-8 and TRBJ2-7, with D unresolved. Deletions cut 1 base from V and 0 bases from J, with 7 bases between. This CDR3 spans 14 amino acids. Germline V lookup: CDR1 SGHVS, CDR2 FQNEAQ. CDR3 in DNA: TGTGCCAGCAGCTTAGTTCCCAGCTCCTACGAGCAGTACTTC. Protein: CASSLVPSSYEQYF.

Here the CDR3 reads CASSLVPVQETQYF. The CDR3 region has the DNA TGTGCCAGCAGCTTAGTCCCGGTCCAAGAGACCCAGTACTTC. J is TRBJ2-5 and V is TRBV7-2; no definite D call. CDR3 length equals 14 residues. V gave up 1 base and J gave up 1 base, with 7 bases separating them. The germline CDR1 and CDR2 sequences are SGHTA and FQGNSA. The full variable domain, its missing parts supplied by reference TRBV7-2 and TRBJ2-5, is GAGVSQSPSNKVTEKGKDVELRCDPISGHTALYWYRQSLGQGLEFLIYFQGNSAPDKSGLPSDRFSAERTGGSVSTLTIQRTQQEDSAVYLCASSLVPVQETQYFGPGTRLLVL.

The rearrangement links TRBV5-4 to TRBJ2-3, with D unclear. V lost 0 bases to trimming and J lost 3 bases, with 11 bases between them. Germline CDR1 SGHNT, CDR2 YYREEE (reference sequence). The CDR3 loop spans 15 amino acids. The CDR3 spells CASSLEELLTDTQYF. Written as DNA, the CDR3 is TGTGCCAGCAGCTTGGAGGAGTTGTTGACAGATACGCAGTATTTT.

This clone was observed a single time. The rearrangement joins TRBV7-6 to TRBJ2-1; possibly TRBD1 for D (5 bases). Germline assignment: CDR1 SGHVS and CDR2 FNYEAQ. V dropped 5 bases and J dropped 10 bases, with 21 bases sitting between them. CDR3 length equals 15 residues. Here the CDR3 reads CASSPPVGPSREQFF. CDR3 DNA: TGTGCCAGCAGCCCCCCCGTGGGGCCCTCGAGGGAGCAGTTCTTC.

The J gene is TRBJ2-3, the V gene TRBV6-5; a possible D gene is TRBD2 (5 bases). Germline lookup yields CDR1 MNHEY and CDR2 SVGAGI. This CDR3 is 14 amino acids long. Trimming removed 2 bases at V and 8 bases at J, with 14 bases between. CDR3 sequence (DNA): TGTGCCAGCAGTTACAGTCGGGAATCGGCTACGCAGTATTTT. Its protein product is CASSYSRESATQYF.

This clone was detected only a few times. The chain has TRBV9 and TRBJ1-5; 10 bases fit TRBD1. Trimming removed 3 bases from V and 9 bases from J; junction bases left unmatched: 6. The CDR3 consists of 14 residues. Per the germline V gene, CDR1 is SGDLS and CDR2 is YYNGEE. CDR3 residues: CASSAGQGQRPQHF. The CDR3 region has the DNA TGTGCCAGCAGCGCGGGACAGGGGCAACGGCCCCAGCATTTT.

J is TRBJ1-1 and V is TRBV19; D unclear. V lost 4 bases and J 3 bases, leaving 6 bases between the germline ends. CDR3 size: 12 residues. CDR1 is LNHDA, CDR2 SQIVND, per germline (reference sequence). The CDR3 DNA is TGTGCCAGTAGTACCCCCTACACTGAAGCTTTCTTT. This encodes CASSTPYTEAFF.

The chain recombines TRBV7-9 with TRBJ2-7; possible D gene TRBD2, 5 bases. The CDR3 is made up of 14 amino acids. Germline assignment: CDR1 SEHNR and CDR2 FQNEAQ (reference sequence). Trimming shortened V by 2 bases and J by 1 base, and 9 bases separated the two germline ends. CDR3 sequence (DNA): TGTGCCAGCAGCTTACCCGGCGGGTCCTACGAGCAGTACTTC. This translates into CASSLPGGSYEQYF.

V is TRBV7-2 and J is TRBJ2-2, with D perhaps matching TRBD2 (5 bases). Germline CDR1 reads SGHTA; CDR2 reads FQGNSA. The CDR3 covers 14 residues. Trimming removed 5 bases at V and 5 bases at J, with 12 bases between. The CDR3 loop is CASSPRLNTGELFF. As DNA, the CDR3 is TGTGCCAGCAGCCCGAGACTAAATACCGGGGAGCTGTTTTTT.

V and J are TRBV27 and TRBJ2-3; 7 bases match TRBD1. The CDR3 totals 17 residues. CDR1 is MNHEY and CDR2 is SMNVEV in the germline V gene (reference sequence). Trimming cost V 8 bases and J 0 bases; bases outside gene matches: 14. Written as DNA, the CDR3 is TGTGCCAGCGCTAGGGGGCTAGCTGTACCTAGCACAGATACGCAGTATTTT. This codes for CASARGLAVPSTDTQYF.

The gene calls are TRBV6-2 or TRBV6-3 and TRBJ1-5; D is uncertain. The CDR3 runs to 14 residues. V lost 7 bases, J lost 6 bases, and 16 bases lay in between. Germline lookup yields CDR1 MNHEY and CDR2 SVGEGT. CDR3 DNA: TGTGCCAGCACCCCCGCGGGCTCGACTCAGCCCCAGCATTTT. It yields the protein CASTPAGSTQPQHF.

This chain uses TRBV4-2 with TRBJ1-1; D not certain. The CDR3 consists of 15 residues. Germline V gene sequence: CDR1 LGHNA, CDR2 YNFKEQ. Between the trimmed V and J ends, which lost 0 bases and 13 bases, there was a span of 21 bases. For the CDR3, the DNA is TGTGCCAGCAGCCAAGAGAAACAGTGGCTCGGGGAGGTTTTCTTT. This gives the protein CASSQEKQWLGEVFF.

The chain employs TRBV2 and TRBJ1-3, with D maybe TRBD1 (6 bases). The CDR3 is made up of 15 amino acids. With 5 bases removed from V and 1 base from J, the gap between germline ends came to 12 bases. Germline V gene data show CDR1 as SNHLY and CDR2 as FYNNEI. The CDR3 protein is CASSLGQFSGNTIYF. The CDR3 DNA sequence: TGTGCCAGCAGTTTAGGACAGTTTTCTGGAAACACCATATATTTT.

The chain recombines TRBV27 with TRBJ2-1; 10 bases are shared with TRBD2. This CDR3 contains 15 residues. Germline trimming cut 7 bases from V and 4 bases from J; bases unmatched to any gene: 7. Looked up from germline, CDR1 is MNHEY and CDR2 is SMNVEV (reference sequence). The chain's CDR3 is CASTPGTSVYNEQFF. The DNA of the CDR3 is TGTGCCAGCACCCCGGGGACTAGCGTATACAATGAGCAGTTCTTC.

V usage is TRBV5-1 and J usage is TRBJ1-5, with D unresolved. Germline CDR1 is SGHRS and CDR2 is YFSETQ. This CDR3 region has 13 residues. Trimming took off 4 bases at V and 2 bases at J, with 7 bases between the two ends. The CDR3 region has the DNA TGCGCCAGCAGCCGAGAGGGCAATCAGCCCCAGCATTTT. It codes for CASSREGNQPQHF.

CDR3 region: CASSLVGVPETQYF. The DNA of the CDR3 is TGTGCCAGCAGTTTGGTAGGGGTCCCAGAGACCCAGTACTTC. The chain recombines TRBV28 with TRBJ2-5, with D tentatively TRBD1 (5 bases). Germline values: CDR1 MDHEN, CDR2 SYDVKM. The CDR3 is 14 amino acids. Trimming removed 3 bases from V and 4 bases from J, with 12 bases in between.

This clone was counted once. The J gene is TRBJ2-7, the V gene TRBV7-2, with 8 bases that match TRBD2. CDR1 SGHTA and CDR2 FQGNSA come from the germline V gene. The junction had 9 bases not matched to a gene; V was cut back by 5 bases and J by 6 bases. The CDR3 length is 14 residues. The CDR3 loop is CASSQDSGVGEQYF. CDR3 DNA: TGTGCCAGCAGCCAAGATAGCGGGGTTGGCGAGCAGTACTTC.

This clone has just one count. CDR3 sequence (DNA): TGTGCCAGTAGTTTTGACAGTAGGCTTGGCACTGAAGCTTTCTTT. Amino acids: CASSFDSRLGTEAFF. The genes are TRBV19 and TRBJ1-1; TRBD1 might be the D (5 bases). The CDR3 has 15 amino acids. The V end lost 5 bases, the J end lost 4 bases, and 17 bases lay between the germline ends. The V gene's germline CDR1 is LNHDA and CDR2 SQIVND (reference sequence). Full variable domain (outside the CDR3, taken from reference TRBV19 and TRBJ1-1): DGGITQSPKYLFRKEGQNVTLSCEQNLNHDAMYWYRQDPGQGLRLIYYSQIVNDFQKGDIAEGYSVSREKKESFPLTVTSAQKNPTAFYLCASSFDSRLGTEAFFGQGTRLTVV.

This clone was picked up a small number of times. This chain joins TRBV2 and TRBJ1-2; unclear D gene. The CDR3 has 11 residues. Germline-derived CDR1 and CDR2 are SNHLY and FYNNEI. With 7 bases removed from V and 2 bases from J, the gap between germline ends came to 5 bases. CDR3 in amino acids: CASIVNYGYTF. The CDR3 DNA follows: TGTGCCAGCATTGTAAACTATGGCTACACCTTC.

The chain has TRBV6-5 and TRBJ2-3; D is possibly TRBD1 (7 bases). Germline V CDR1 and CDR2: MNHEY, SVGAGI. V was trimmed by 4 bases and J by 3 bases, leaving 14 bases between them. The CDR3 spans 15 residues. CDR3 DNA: TGTGCCAGCAGTTGGGGCAGGGGGGAAACAGATACGCAGTATTTT. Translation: CASSWGRGETDTQYF.

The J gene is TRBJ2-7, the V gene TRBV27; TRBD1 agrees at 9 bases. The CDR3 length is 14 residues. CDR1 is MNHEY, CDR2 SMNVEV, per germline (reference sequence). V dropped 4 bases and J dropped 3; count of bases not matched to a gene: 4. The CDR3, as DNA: TGTGCCAGCAGTTCCGGACAGGGGAACTACGAGCAGTACTTC. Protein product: CASSSGQGNYEQYF.

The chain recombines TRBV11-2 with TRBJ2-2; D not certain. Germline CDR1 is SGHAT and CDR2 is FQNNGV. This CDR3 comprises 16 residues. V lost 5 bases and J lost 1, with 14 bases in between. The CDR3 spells CASSKYRDKNTGELFF. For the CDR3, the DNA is TGTGCCAGCAGCAAATACAGAGATAAGAACACCGGGGAGCTGTTTTTT.

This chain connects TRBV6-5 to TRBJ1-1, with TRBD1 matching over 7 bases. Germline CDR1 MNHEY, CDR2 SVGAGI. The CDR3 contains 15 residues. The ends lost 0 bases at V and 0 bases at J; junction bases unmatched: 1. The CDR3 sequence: CASSYSTGMNTEAFF. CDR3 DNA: TGTGCCAGCAGTTACTCGACAGGGATGAACACTGAAGCTTTCTTT.

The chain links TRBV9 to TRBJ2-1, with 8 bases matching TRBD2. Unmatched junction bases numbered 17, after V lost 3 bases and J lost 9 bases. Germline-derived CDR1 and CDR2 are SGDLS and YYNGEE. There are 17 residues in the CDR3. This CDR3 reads CASSETSVLGGVGEQFF. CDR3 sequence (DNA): TGTGCCAGCAGCGAGACTAGCGTCTTAGGGGGTGTCGGTGAGCAGTTCTTC.

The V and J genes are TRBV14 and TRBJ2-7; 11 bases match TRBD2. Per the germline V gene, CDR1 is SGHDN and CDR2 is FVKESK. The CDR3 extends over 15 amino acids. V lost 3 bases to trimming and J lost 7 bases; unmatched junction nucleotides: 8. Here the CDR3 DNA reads TGTGCCAGCAGCCATCGTGGTAGCGGGAGGGGTGAGCAGTACTTC. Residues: CASSHRGSGRGEQYF.